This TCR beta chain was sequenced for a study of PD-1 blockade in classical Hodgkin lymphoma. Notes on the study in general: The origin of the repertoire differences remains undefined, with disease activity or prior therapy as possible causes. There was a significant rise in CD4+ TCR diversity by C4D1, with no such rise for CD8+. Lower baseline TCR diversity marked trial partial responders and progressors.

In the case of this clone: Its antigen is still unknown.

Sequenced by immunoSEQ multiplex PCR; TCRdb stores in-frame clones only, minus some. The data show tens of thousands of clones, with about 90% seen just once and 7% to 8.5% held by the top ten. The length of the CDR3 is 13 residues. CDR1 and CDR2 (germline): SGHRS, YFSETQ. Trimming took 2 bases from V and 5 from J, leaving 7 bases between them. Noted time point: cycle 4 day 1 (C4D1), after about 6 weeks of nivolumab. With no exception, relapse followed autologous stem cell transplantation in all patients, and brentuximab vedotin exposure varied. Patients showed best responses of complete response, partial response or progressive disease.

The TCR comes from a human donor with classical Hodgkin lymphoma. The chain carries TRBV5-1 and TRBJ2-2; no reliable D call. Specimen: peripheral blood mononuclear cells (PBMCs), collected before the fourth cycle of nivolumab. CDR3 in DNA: TGCGCCAGCAGCTTAACTGAGACCGGGGAGCTGTTTTTT. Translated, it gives CASSLTETGELFF.